One sample yielded the 8 T cell receptor beta chains listed below, sequenced in a study of blood T cells in healthy people across ages. A second PCR of about 7 to 12 cycles used a sample-barcoded 5' primer and a J-beta primer mix. TCRdb processed the 5' RACE reads anew with MiXCR; each CDR3 protein has one entry. The sample records 2 million or so distinct CDR3 sequences, just under 50% being singletons. The sample was blood. These receptors were obtained from a woman aged 40 to 49 in good health.

This clonotype was counted between two and nine times. The rearrangement joins TRBV28 to TRBJ2-1; tentatively, D is TRBD2 (7 bases). V was trimmed by 5 bases and J by 6 bases, leaving 23 bases between them. The CDR3 covers 17 residues. CDR1 is MDHEN, CDR2 SYDVKM, per germline. The CDR3 spells CASSPRGRGGARNEQFF. The DNA for the CDR3 is TGTGCCAGCAGTCCTCGGGGTAGGGGGGGGGCTCGCAATGAGCAGTTCTTC. Combining the CDR3 with reference TRBV28 and TRBJ2-1 gives the whole variable domain DVKVTQSSRYLVKRTGEKVFLECVQDMDHENMFWYRQDPGLGLRLIYFSYDVKMKEKGDIPEGYSVSREKKERFSLILESASTNQTSMYLCASSPRGRGGARNEQFFGPGTRLTVL.

V and J are TRBV6-1 and TRBJ2-5; maybe TRBD2 (6 bases). Looked up from germline, CDR1 is MNHNS and CDR2 is SASEGT. This CDR3 has 15 amino acids. The V end lost 2 bases, the J end lost 5 bases, and 15 bases lay between the germline ends. This chain's CDR3 is CASSEWRDGTETQYF. CDR3 nucleotide sequence: TGTGCCAGCAGTGAATGGAGGGACGGTACGGAGACCCAGTACTTC.

This clonotype was seen only a few times. This chain joins TRBV24-1 and TRBJ2-1; 12 positions agree with TRBD2. The germline CDR1 and CDR2 sequences are KGHDR and SFDVKD. Trimming took 4 bases from V and 7 from J; bases not matched to a gene: 7. The CDR3 is made up of 16 amino acids. Written as DNA, the CDR3 is TGTGCCACCAGTGACACCGGACTAGCGGGGATGAATGAGCAGTTCTTC. Translation gives CATSDTGLAGMNEQFF.

This clonotype was observed a few times. This chain uses TRBV11-2 with TRBJ1-2; D perhaps matches TRBD1 (6 bases). The CDR3 totals 15 residues. Deletions cut 0 bases from V and 5 bases from J, with 13 bases between. The germline gives CDR1 SGHAT, CDR2 FQNNGV. The chain's CDR3 is CASSLDLAGTYGYTF. The CDR3 DNA follows: TGTGCCAGCAGCTTAGATCTTGCAGGGACATATGGCTACACCTTC.

The chain recombines TRBV7-2 with TRBJ2-2; no firm D call. Germline V CDR1 and CDR2: SGHTA, FQGNSA. The CDR3 spans 14 residues. Trimming shortened V by 4 bases and J by 6 bases, and 12 bases separated the two germline ends. CDR3 sequence reads: CASSSGPYAGELFF. The DNA of the CDR3 is TGTGCCAGCAGCTCCGGGCCCTACGCCGGGGAGCTGTTTTTT.

The chain has TRBV28 and TRBJ2-3, with 15 bases lining up with TRBD2. V was clipped by 6 bases and J by 14 bases; unmatched bases: 0. The V gene's germline CDR1 is MDHEN and CDR2 SYDVKM. The CDR3 is 11 residues long. The CDR3 protein is CASRGLAGGYF. CDR3 bases: TGTGCCAGCAGGGGACTAGCGGGGGGGTATTTT.

This chain connects TRBV9 to TRBJ2-6; D gene unclear. Trimming stripped 2 bases from V and 0 bases from J, with 21 bases between. Germline CDR1 SGDLS, CDR2 YYNGEE. The CDR3 spans 20 residues. CDR3 protein: CASSVLGQGPHISGANVLTF. CDR3 sequence (DNA): TGTGCCAGCAGCGTCCTTGGGCAAGGCCCCCATATCTCTGGGGCCAACGTCCTGACTTTC.

CDR3 sequence: CSVRKTGQGAGNTIYF. The CDR3 DNA reads as TGCAGCGTTCGAAAGACGGGACAGGGGGCTGGAAACACCATATATTTT. This chain joins TRBV29-1 and TRBJ1-3; 11 bases agree with TRBD1. Germline values: CDR1 SQVTM, CDR2 ANQGSEA. V shed 5 bases and J 2 bases; nucleotides not matched to a gene: 8. The length of the CDR3 is 16 residues.